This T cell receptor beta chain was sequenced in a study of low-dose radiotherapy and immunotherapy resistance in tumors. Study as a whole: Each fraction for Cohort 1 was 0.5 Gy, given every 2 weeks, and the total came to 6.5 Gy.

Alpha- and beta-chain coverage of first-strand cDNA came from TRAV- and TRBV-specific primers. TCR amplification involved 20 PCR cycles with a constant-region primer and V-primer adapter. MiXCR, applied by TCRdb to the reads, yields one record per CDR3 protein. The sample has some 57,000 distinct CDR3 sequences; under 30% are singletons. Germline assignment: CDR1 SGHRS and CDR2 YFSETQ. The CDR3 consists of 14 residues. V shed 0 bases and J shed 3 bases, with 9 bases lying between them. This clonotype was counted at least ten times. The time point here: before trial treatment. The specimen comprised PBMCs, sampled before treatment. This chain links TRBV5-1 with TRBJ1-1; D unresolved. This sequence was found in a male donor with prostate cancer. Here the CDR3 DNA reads TGCGCCAGCAGCTTGGGGAATGGGGACACTGAAGCTTTCTTT. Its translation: CASSLGNGDTEAFF.